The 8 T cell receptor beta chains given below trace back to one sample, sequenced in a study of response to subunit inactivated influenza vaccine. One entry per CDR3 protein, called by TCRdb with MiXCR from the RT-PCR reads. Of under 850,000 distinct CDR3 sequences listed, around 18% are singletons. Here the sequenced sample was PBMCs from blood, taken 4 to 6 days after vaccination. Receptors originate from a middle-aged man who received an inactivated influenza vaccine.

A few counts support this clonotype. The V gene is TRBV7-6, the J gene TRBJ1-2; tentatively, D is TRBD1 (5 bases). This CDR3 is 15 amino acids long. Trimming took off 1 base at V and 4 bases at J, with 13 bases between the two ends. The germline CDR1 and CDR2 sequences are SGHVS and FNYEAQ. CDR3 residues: CASSLEARGPYGYTF. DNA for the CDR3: TGTGCCAGCAGCTTAGAAGCGCGGGGACCCTATGGCTACACCTTC.

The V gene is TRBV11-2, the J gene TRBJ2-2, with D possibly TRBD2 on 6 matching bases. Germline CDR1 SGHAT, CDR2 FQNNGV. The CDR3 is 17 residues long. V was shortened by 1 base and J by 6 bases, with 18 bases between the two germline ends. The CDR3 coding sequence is TGTGCCAGCAGCTTAGGGGCCCTTCGGGGGAGAGCCGGGGAGCTGTTTTTT. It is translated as CASSLGALRGRAGELFF.

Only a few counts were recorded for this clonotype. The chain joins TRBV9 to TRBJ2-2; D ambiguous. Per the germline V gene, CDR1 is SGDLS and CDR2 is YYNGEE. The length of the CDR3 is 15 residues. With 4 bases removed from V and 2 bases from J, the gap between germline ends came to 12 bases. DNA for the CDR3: TGTGCCAGCAGCCCTAGAGTAGGTAACACCGGGGAGCTGTTTTTT. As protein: CASSPRVGNTGELFF.

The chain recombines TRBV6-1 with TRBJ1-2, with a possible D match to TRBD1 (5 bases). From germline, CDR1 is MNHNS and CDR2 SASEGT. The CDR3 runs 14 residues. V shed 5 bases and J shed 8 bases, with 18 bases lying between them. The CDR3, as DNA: TGTGCCAGCAGTACACCCCGGGGGAATGAAGGCTACACCTTC. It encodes CASSTPRGNEGYTF.

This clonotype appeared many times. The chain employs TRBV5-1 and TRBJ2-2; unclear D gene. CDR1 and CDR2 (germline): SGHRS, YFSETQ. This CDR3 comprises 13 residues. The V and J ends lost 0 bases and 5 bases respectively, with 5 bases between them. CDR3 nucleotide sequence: TGCGCCAGCAGCTTGGAGAGTACCGGGGAGCTGTTTTTT. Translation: CASSLESTGELFF. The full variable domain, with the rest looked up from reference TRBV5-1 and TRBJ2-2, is KAGVTQTPRYLIKTRGQQVTLSCSPISGHRSVSWYQQTPGQGLQFLFEYFSETQRNKGNFPGRFSGRQFSNSRSEMNVSTLELGDSALYLCASSLESTGELFFGEGSRLTVL.

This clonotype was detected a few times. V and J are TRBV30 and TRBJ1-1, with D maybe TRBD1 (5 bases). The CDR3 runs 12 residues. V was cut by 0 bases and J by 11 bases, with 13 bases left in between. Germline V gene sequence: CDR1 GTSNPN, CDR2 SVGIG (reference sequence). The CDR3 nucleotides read TGTGCCTGGAGTGTAATGGGCGGGGGGGCTTTCTTT. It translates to CAWSVMGGGAFF.

CDR3 sequence: CASSSSGRWTEAFF. The CDR3 nucleotides are TGCGCCAGCAGTTCATCAGGGAGATGGACTGAAGCTTTCTTT. This chain links TRBV5-1 with TRBJ1-1; TRBD1 is a possible D gene (5 bases). The germline CDR1 and CDR2 sequences are SGHRS and YFSETQ. Trimming removed 5 bases from V and 5 bases from J, with 16 bases in between. This CDR3 has 14 amino acids.

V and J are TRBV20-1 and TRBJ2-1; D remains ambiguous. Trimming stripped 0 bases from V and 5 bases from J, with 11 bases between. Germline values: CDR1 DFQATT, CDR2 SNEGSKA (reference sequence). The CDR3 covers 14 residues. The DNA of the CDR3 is TGCAGTGCTAGAGATCCGGGCCGAGACAATGAGCAGTTCTTC. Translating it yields CSARDPGRDNEQFF.